This entry describes one TCR beta chain. With V trimmed by 6 bases and J by 8 bases, 7 bases remained unmatched. This CDR3 has 14 amino acids. The germline CDR1 and CDR2 sequences are SNHLY and FYNNEI. In the source study's methods: Estimates of nucleated cell counts were drawn from the amplification of reference gene primers. Sequenced by immunoSEQ multiplex PCR; TCRdb stores in-frame clones only, minus some. V, J and clone size were drawn from that table, and D and trimming were deduced from the DNA. Among about 190,000 clones listed, around 90% were seen once. The source of the sample is a study of blood T cell repertoires in COVID-19. Study-wide context: Material from acute and convalescent COVID-19 was sourced from the United States, Italy and Spain. From T cells, B-cell-depleted T cells, or PBMCs came the material, which was cDNA or gDNA.

The TCR comes from a man aged 45-65 years with acute or convalescent COVID-19. Sequencing was performed on peripheral blood. The rearrangement joins TRBV2 to TRBJ1-6; 7 positions match TRBD1. The CDR3 bases are TGTGCCAGCAGGCGGACAGGCGAGGATTCACCCCTCCACTTT. Protein product: CASRRTGEDSPLHF.